This T cell receptor beta chain is from a study of post-analysis software for immune sequencing data. Study-wide results and caveats: The five TRBV segments detected at higher frequency in patients than in controls included TRBV5-6, TRBV5-1 and TRBV20-1. Those with multiple sclerosis, the patient group, showed significantly lower normalized Chao1 diversity than controls.

CDR1 is SGHAT and CDR2 is FQNNGV in the germline V gene. With V trimmed by 1 base and J by 11 bases, 10 bases remained unmatched. CDR3 length equals 15 residues. Unique molecular identifiers were present in the TCR beta cDNA libraries. TCRdb recomputed calls from the PCR reads with MiXCR, one row per CDR3 protein. This table has around 440,000 distinct CDR3 sequences, around 40% appearing once. On this clonotype: Its antigen remains unidentified.

This TCR came from a girl under 18 with multiple sclerosis. Material: blood. The chain employs TRBV11-2 and TRBJ2-5; 10 bases agree with TRBD2. The CDR3: CASSLAWTSGNEQYF. Here the CDR3 DNA reads TGTGCCAGCAGCTTAGCCTGGACTAGCGGCAATGAGCAGTACTTC.